Below are 27 T cell receptor beta chains sequenced from a single sample in a study of tumor-infiltrating lymphocytes in localized non-small cell lung cancer. TCRdb's copy holds only in-frame clones and misses some; the assay was immunoSEQ multiplex PCR. The sample lists about 16,000 clones; 55% to 75% were seen once. Sequenced input: lung tumor tissue. The receptors shown here come from a human donor with non-small cell lung cancer.

The rearrangement uses TRBV10-3 and TRBJ2-6; D assignment may be TRBD1 or TRBD2 (6 bases each). The CDR3 runs 17 residues. Germline-derived CDR1 and CDR2 are ENHRY and SYGVKD. V lost 6 bases and J lost 1, with 16 bases in between. This chain's CDR3 is CAISSSPGASGANVLTF. In DNA form, the CDR3 reads TGTGCCATCAGCTCAAGCCCGGGGGCGTCTGGGGCCAACGTCCTGACTTTC.

The V call is TRBV18, the J call TRBJ1-5; the match to TRBD1 covers 8 bases. The CDR3 is made up of 14 amino acids. CDR1 KGHSH and CDR2 LQKENI come from the germline V gene. V dropped 4 bases and J dropped 6; count of bases not matched to a gene: 5. The CDR3 is CASSQQGVGQPQHF. In DNA form, the CDR3 reads TGTGCCAGCTCACAACAGGGGGTAGGTCAGCCCCAGCATTTT.

The chain is built from TRBV28 and TRBJ1-2; no firm D call. The germline V gene encodes CDR1 MDHEN and CDR2 SYDVKM. Trimming cost V 6 bases and J 5 bases, with 22 bases left between them. The CDR3 has 16 residues. CDR3 coding DNA: TGTGCCAGCAGGCCCGTGGCAGTCGAGTGGGGATATGGCTACACCTTC. Protein: CASRPVAVEWGYGYTF.

J is TRBJ2-7 and V is TRBV5-1; tentatively, D is TRBD1 (7 bases). The CDR3 has 13 amino acids. Germline values: CDR1 SGHRS, CDR2 YFSETQ. The V gene lost 4 bases and the J gene lost 4 bases, with 12 bases spanning the gap. The CDR3 region is CASSPRGEYEQYF. The CDR3 DNA reads as TGCGCCAGCAGCCCCAGGGGGGAATACGAGCAGTACTTC.

The chain carries TRBV4-1 and TRBJ1-4, with D perhaps matching TRBD1 (6 bases). The length of the CDR3 is 15 residues. Trimming shortened V by 1 base and J by 4 bases, and 10 bases separated the two germline ends. Germline V lookup: CDR1 MGHRA, CDR2 YSYEKL. CDR3 loop: CASSQVGRGNEKLFF. CDR3 nucleotides: TGCGCCAGCAGCCAAGTGGGCAGGGGTAATGAAAAACTGTTTTTT.

This chain links TRBV4-2 with TRBJ2-7; 7 positions agree with TRBD1. This CDR3 spans 14 amino acids. CDR1 and CDR2 (germline): LGHNA, YNFKEQ. J lost 3 bases, V lost 7 bases, and 9 bases had no gene match. CDR3 in DNA: TGTGCCAGCACCCCGGCGGCAGGGGGCTACGAGCAGTACTTC. Its protein product is CASTPAAGGYEQYF.

This clone occurred once. The chain is built from TRBV11-2 and TRBJ2-5, with TRBD1 matching over 7 bases. The CDR3 loop spans 15 amino acids. J gave up 5 bases and V 4 bases, and 10 bases lay outside the gene matches. Germline assignment: CDR1 SGHAT and CDR2 FQNNGV. CDR3 sequence: CASSYTQGSTETQYF. The CDR3 DNA is TGTGCCAGCAGCTACACACAGGGGTCAACCGAGACCCAGTACTTC. Full variable domain (missing parts from reference TRBV11-2 and TRBJ2-5): EAGVAQSPRYKIIEKRQSVAFWCNPISGHATLYWYQQILGQGPKLLIQFQNNGVVDDSQLPKDRFSAERLKGVDSTLKIQPAKLEDSAVYLCASSYTQGSTETQYFGPGTRLLVL.

The V call is TRBV6-6, the J call TRBJ2-7, with D perhaps matching TRBD1 or TRBD2 (5 bases each). Between the trimmed V and J ends, which lost 8 bases and 0 bases, there was a span of 17 bases. Looked up from germline, CDR1 is MNHNY and CDR2 is SVGAGI (reference sequence). The CDR3 runs to 15 residues. Here the CDR3 DNA reads TGTGCCAGCTGGGGGTGGGGTTCGAGCTCCTACGAGCAGTACTTC. This sequence encodes CASWGWGSSSYEQYF.

The V call is TRBV30, the J call TRBJ2-4; the D gene is possibly TRBD2 (7 bases). The V end was cut by 8 bases, the J end by 3 bases, with 14 bases between. The CDR3 covers 13 residues. CDR1 and CDR2 (germline): GTSNPN, SVGIG (reference sequence). The chain's CDR3 is CAGEGEGKNIQYF. In DNA form, the CDR3 reads TGTGCCGGGGAGGGGGAGGGCAAAAACATTCAGTACTTC.

This chain connects TRBV5-4 to TRBJ2-1; TRBD1 might be the D (6 bases). The germline V and J ends were trimmed by 5 bases and 6 bases, with 18 bases remaining between them. The germline V gene has CDR1 SGHNT and CDR2 YYREEE (reference sequence). The CDR3 extends over 15 amino acids. The CDR3 DNA reads TGTGCCAGCAGTTCGGGGACACGGCGGGCCAATGAGCAGTTCTTC. Amino acids: CASSSGTRRANEQFF.

The V call is TRBV19, the J call TRBJ2-1; 7 positions match TRBD2. Trimming cost V 4 bases and J 3 bases; bases outside gene matches: 0. The CDR3 sequence is 13 residues long. Germline V lookup: CDR1 LNHDA, CDR2 SQIVND (reference sequence). The CDR3 nucleotides read TGTGCCAGTAGTAGCGGGAGCTACAATGAGCAGTTCTTC. Protein: CASSSGSYNEQFF.

This chain connects TRBV5-6 to TRBJ1-2; 8 bases line up with TRBD1. The J segment lost 2 bases and the V segment lost 0 bases, leaving 15 bases of the junction unmatched. Looked up from germline, CDR1 is SGHDT and CDR2 is YYEEEE. The CDR3 has 19 residues. CDR3 DNA sequence: TGTGCCAGCAGCTTGGTTGGAGGTTCAGGGGGCGGAATCAACTATGGCTACACCTTC. Amino acids: CASSLVGGSGGGINYGYTF.

The J gene is TRBJ2-7, the V gene TRBV5-6; 7 bases fit TRBD1. Germline CDR1 is SGHDT and CDR2 is YYEEEE. This CDR3 region has 12 residues. The V gene end was trimmed by 10 bases and the J gene end by 6 bases; junction bases not matched to a gene: 10. The CDR3 here is CAGRQGRGEQYF. In DNA form, the CDR3 reads TGTGCCGGTAGACAGGGCCGCGGCGAGCAGTACTTC.

Only a few counts were recorded for this clone. The gene calls are TRBV11-2 and TRBJ1-4, with D possibly being TRBD1 (5 bases). The CDR3 is made up of 14 amino acids. V gave up 5 bases and J gave up 7 bases, with 14 bases separating them. Germline lookup yields CDR1 SGHAT and CDR2 FQNNGV. The CDR3 region is CASSLVGAGEKLFF. CDR3 sequence (DNA): TGTGCCAGCAGCCTTGTCGGGGCAGGTGAAAAACTGTTTTTT. The variable domain in full, with the rest retrieved from reference TRBV11-2 and TRBJ1-4, is EAGVAQSPRYKIIEKRQSVAFWCNPISGHATLYWYQQILGQGPKLLIQFQNNGVVDDSQLPKDRFSAERLKGVDSTLKIQPAKLEDSAVYLCASSLVGAGEKLFFGSGTQLSVL.

This clone was recorded a few times. The V and J genes are TRBV7-6 and TRBJ1-1; 10 bases fit TRBD1. The CDR3 sequence is 13 residues long. V lost 5 bases, J lost 8 bases, and 5 bases stayed unmatched. The germline CDR1 and CDR2 sequences are SGHVS and FNYEAQ. CDR3 coding DNA: TGTGCCAGCAGCGCCCGGGACAGGGGCGAAGCTTTCTTT. Protein sequence: CASSARDRGEAFF.

This clone was recorded a few times. The chain links TRBV2 to TRBJ2-7; D remains ambiguous. In germline, CDR1 is SNHLY, CDR2 FYNNEI. Trimming took 3 bases from V and 1 from J, leaving 7 bases between them. This CDR3 comprises 13 residues. CDR3 coding DNA: TGTGCCAGCAGTGATCGACTTTCCTACGAGCAGTACTTC. This sequence encodes CASSDRLSYEQYF.

The chain is built from TRBV5-8 and TRBJ1-1; D remains ambiguous. Germline V gene data show CDR1 as SGHTS and CDR2 as YDEGEE. Trimming removed 5 bases at V and 1 base at J, with 9 bases between. The CDR3 contains 13 residues. CDR3 sequence reads: CASRVEWNTEAFF. The CDR3 DNA reads as TGTGCCAGCAGAGTGGAATGGAACACTGAAGCTTTCTTT.

The chain combines TRBV7-7 with TRBJ1-5; a possible D gene is TRBD1 (6 bases). The CDR3 loop spans 13 amino acids. CDR1 and CDR2 from the germline V gene are SSHAT and FNYEAQ (reference sequence). V lost 1 base to trimming and J lost 7 bases, with 8 bases between them. The CDR3 region is CASSLGDRQPQHF. In DNA, the CDR3 is TGTGCCAGCAGCTTAGGTGACAGGCAGCCCCAGCATTTT.

This chain connects TRBV14 to TRBJ1-2; possible D gene TRBD1, 6 bases. The ends were cut back, 4 bases at V and 4 bases at J, with 16 bases in the middle. The CDR3 loop spans 15 amino acids. Germline loops: CDR1 SGHDN, CDR2 FVKESK. CDR3 loop: CASSRPGHGLYGYTF. The CDR3 DNA sequence: TGTGCCAGCAGCCGACCGGGACACGGACTCTATGGCTACACCTTC.

The chain couples TRBV30 to TRBJ2-5; no clear D gene. The germline V and J ends were trimmed by 2 bases and 2 bases, with 6 bases remaining between them. The CDR3 contains 12 residues. The germline gives CDR1 GTSNPN, CDR2 SVGIG (reference sequence). The CDR3 loop is CAWSPRQETQYF. In DNA form, the CDR3 reads TGTGCCTGGAGTCCACGGCAAGAGACCCAGTACTTC. The full variable domain, its missing parts supplied by reference TRBV30 and TRBJ2-5, is SQTIHQWPATLVQPVGSPLSLECTVEGTSNPNLYWYRQAAGRGLQLLFYSVGIGQISSEVPQNLSASRPQDRQFILSSKKLLLSDSGFYLCAWSPRQETQYFGPGTRLLVL.

The V gene is TRBV18, the J gene TRBJ2-7, with 10 bases identical to TRBD2. The germline V gene has CDR1 KGHSH and CDR2 LQKENI. CDR3 length: 14 amino acids. With 6 bases clipped from V and 5 bases from J, the junction kept 7 bases outside the gene matches. The CDR3: CASSPSSGGNEQYF. CDR3 nucleotide sequence: TGTGCCAGCTCCCCTTCTAGCGGGGGCAACGAGCAGTACTTC.

This clone has just one count. The chain uses TRBV1 and TRBJ1-2; the D segment call TRBD1 is taken from the table without a DNA check. TRBV1 is given as a pseudogene. CDR3 length: 14 residues. The CDR3 coding sequence is TGCACCAGCAGCCCCAGGGGCCAGAACTATGGCTACACCTTC. Translating gives CTSSPRGQNYGYTF.

Notes on this clone: The same CDR3 can be traced to other DNA sequences in this sample. The CDR3 is CASSLGSGANVLTF. CDR3 nucleotides: TGTGCCAGCAGCTTAGGCTCTGGGGCCAACGTCCTGACTTTC. The chain links TRBV7-8 to TRBJ2-6; D is ambiguous. Per the germline V gene, CDR1 is SGHVS and CDR2 is FQNEAQ. Trimming took off 1 base at V and 0 bases at J, with 1 base between the two ends. CDR3 size: 14 residues.

CDR3 in amino acids: CATGRGSGNTIYF. In DNA, the CDR3 is TGTGCCACCGGGCGGGGATCTGGAAACACCATATATTTT. The chain employs TRBV2 and TRBJ1-3; D gene uncertain. CDR1 and CDR2 from the germline V gene are SNHLY and FYNNEI. The CDR3 consists of 13 residues. V was pared by 10 bases and J by 1 base, with 11 bases between. Using reference TRBV2 and TRBJ1-3 for the parts outside the CDR3, the full variable domain is EPEVTQTPSHQVTQMGQEVILRCVPISNHLYFYWYRQILGQKVEFLVSFYNNEISEKSEIFDDQFSVERPDGSNFTLKIRSTKLEDSAMYFCATGRGSGNTIYFGEGSWLTVV.

Turning to this clone: Other DNA sequences within the sample encode an identical CDR3. The gene calls are TRBV29-1 and TRBJ1-1; the D is unclear. The CDR3 spans 12 residues. Germline CDR1 is SQVTM and CDR2 is ANQGSEA. The V and J ends lost 5 bases and 1 base respectively, with 8 bases between them. This chain's CDR3 is CSVRRENTEAFF. The CDR3 nucleotides are TGCAGCGTTCGTAGGGAGAACACTGAAGCTTTCTTT.

V usage is TRBV6-5 and J usage is TRBJ1-5, with D tentatively TRBD1 (5 bases). From germline, CDR1 is MNHEY and CDR2 SVGAGI. The CDR3 covers 12 residues. V lost 10 bases and J 7 bases, leaving 14 bases between the germline ends. The CDR3 coding sequence is TGTGCCACCCGGGACTGGGACCAGCCCCAGCATTTT. Its protein product is CATRDWDQPQHF.

This chain uses TRBV27 with TRBJ1-5; possibly TRBD1 for D (6 bases). CDR1 is MNHEY and CDR2 is SMNVEV in the germline V gene (reference sequence). Between the trimmed V and J ends, which lost 2 bases and 6 bases, there was a span of 11 bases. The CDR3 contains 14 residues. CDR3 amino acids: CASSLLGAGQPQHF. CDR3 in DNA: TGTGCCAGCAGTTTACTGGGGGCCGGTCAGCCCCAGCATTTT.